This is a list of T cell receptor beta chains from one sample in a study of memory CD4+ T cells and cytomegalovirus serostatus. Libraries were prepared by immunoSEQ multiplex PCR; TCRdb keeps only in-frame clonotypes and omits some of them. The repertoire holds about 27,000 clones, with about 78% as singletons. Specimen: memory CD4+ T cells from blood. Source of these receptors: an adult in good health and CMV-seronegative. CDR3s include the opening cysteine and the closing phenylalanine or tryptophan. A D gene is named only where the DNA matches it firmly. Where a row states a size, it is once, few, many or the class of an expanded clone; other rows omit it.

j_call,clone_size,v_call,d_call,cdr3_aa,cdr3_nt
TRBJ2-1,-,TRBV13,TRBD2,CASSFLAGGMYNEQFF,TGTGCCAGCAGCTTTCTAGCGGGAGGGATGTACAATGAGCAGTTCTTC
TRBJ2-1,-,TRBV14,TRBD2,CASSQVAGGYVGEQFF,TGTGCCAGCAGCCAAGTTGCGGGAGGGTACGTTGGTGAGCAGTTCTTC
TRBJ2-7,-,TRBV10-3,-,CAISGRTAFSSYEQYF,TGTGCCATCAGTGGGCGGACAGCCTTTAGTAGCTACGAGCAGTACTTC
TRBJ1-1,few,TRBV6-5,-,CASSSVSHEAFF,TGTGCCAGCAGTTCAGTCTCCCATGAAGCTTTCTTT
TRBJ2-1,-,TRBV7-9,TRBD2,CASSPIMGLAGNEQFF,TGTGCCAGCAGCCCAATCATGGGACTAGCGGGGAATGAGCAGTTCTTC
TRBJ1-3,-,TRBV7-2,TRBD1,CASLPGGGDTIYF,TGTGCCAGCTTACCAGGGGGCGGCGACACCATATATTTT
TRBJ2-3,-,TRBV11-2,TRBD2,CASSFGTSSTDTQYF,TGTGCCAGCAGCTTCGGGACTAGCAGCACAGATACGCAGTATTTT
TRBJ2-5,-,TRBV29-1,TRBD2,CSVDLWTSGKETQYF,TGCAGCGTTGATCTTTGGACTAGCGGAAAAGAGACCCAGTACTTC
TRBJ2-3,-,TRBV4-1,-,CASSQEEKLDTQYF,TGCGCCAGCAGCCAAGAAGAGAAGCTCGATACGCAGTATTTT
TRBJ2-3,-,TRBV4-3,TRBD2,CASSLQGLATDTQYF,TGCGCCAGCAGCCTTCAGGGACTAGCAACAGATACGCAGTATTTT
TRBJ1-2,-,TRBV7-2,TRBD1,CASSTGQGPYGYTF,TGTGCCAGCAGCACCGGACAGGGACCTTATGGCTACACCTTC
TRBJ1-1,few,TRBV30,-,CAWESGSGAFF,TGTGCCTGGGAATCAGGGAGTGGAGCTTTCTTT
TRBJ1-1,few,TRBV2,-,CASSERRAGANTEAFF,TGTGCCAGCAGTGAAAGGCGGGCAGGGGCTAACACTGAAGCTTTCTTT
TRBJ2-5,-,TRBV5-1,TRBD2,CASSSGLAGDQETQYF,TGCGCCAGCAGCTCCGGACTAGCGGGGGACCAAGAGACCCAGTACTTC
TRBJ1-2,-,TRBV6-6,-,CASSPGAINYGYTF,TGTGCCAGCAGTCCAGGGGCAATAAACTATGGCTACACCTTC
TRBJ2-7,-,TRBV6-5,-,CASSRSGYEQYF,TGTGCCAGCAGTCGTTCAGGCTACGAGCAGTACTTC
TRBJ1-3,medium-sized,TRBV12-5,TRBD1,CASGSWTGRTGNTIYF,TGTGCTAGTGGTTCCTGGACAGGGCGTACTGGAAACACCATATATTTT
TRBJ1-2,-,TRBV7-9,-,CASSLQGPYGYTF,TGTGCCAGCAGCTTACAGGGGCCCTATGGCTACACCTTC
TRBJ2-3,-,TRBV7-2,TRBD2,CASSIGLAGLVSDTQYF,TGTGCCAGCAGCATAGGCCTAGCGGGACTCGTCTCAGATACGCAGTATTTT
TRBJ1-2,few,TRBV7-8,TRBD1,CASSLASTGSDGYTF,TGTGCCAGCAGCTTAGCTTCGACAGGGTCGGATGGCTACACCTTC
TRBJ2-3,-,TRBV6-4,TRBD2,CASSVQRDADTQYF,TGTGCCAGCAGTGTCCAGCGGGACGCAGATACGCAGTATTTT
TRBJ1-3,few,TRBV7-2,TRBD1,CASRFTGDGNTIYF,TGTGCCAGCAGATTCACAGGGGATGGAAACACCATATATTTT